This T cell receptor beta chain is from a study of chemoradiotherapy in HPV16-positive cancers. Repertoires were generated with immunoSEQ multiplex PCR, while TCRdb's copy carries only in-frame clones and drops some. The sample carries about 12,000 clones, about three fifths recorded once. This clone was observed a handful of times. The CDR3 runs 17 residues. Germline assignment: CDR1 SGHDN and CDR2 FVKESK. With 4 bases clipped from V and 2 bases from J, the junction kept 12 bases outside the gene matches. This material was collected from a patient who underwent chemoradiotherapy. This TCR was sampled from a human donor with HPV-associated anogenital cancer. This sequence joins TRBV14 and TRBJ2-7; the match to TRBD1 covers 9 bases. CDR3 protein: CASSPGTGLRSTYEQYF. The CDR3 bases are TGTGCCAGCAGCCCCGGGACAGGGTTGCGTTCGACCTACGAGCAGTACTTC. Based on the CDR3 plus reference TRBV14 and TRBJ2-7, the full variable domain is EAGVTQFPSHSVIEKGQTVTLRCDPISGHDNLYWYRRVMGKEIKFLLHFVKESKQDESGMPNNRFLAERTGGTYSTLKVQPAELEDSGVYFCASSPGTGLRSTYEQYFGPGTRLTVT.